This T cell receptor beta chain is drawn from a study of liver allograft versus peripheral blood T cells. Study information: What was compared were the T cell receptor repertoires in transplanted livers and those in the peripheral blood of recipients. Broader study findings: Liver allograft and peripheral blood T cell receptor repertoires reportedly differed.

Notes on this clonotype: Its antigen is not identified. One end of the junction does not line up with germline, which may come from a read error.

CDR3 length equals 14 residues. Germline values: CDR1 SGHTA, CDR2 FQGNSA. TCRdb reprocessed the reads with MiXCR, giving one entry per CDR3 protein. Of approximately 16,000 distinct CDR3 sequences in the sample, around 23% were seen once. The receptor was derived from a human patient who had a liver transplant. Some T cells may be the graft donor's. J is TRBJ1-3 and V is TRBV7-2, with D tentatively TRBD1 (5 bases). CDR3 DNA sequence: TGTGCCAGCGGCTTAGGGGCATCTAGAAACACCATATATTTT. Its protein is CASGLGASRNTIYF. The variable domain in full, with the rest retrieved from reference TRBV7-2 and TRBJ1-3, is GAGVSQSPSNKVTEKGKDVELRCDPISGHTALYWYRQSLGQGLEFLIYFQGNSAPDKSGLPSDRFSAERTGGSVSTLTIQRTQQEDSAVYLCASGLGASRNTIYFGEGSWLTVV.